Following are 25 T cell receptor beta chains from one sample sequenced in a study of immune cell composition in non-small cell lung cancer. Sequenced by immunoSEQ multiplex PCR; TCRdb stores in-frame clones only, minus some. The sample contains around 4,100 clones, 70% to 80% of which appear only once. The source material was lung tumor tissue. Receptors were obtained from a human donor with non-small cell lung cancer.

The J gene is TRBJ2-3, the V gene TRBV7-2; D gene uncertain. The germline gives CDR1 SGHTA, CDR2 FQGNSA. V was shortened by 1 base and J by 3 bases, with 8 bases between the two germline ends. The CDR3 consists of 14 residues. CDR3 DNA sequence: TGTGCCAGCAGCTTAGGGCAACGGACAGATACGCAGTATTTT. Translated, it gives CASSLGQRTDTQYF.

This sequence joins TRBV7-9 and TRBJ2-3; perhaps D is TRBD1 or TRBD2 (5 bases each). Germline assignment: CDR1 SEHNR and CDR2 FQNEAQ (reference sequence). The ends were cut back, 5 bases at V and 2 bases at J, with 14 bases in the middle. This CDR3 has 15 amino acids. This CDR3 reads CASSPTGTATDTQYF. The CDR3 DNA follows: TGTGCCAGCAGCCCCACCGGGACCGCCACAGATACGCAGTATTTT.

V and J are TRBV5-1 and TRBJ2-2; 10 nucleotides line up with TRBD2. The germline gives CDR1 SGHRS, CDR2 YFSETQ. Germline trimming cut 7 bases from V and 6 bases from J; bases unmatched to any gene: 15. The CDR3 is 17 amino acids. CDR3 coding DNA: TGCGCCAGCCCCGCCCCAGCGGGGGGGCCTGTATCCGGGGAGCTGTTTTTT. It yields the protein CASPAPAGGPVSGELFF.

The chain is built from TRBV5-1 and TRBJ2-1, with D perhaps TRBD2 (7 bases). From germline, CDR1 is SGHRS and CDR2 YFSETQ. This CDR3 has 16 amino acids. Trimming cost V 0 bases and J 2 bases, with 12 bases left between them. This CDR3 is CASSLERGGPYNEQFF. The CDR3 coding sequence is TGCGCCAGCAGCTTGGAGAGGGGGGGGCCCTACAATGAGCAGTTCTTC.

As DNA, the CDR3 is TGTGCCAGCAGTTTATTTGGGGGTGAAGCTTTCTTT. Translation gives CASSLFGGEAFF. V and J are TRBV28 and TRBJ1-1, with D perhaps TRBD1 (5 bases). CDR3 length: 12 amino acids. Trimming removed 1 base from V and 7 bases from J, with 7 bases in between. Per germline, CDR1 MDHEN and CDR2 SYDVKM.

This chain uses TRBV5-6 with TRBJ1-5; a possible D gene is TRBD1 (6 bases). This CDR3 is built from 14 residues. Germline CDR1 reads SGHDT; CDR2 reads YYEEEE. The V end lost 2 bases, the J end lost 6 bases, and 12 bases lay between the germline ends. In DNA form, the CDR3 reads TGTGCCAGCAGCTTACAGGGAGTCGGTCAGCCCCAGCATTTT. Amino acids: CASSLQGVGQPQHF. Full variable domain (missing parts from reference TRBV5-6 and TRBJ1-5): DAGVTQSPTHLIKTRGQQVTLRCSPKSGHDTVSWYQQALGQGPQFIFQYYEEEERQRGNFPDRFSGHQFPNYSSELNVNALLLGDSALYLCASSLQGVGQPQHFGDGTRLSIL.

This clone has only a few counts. CDR3 residues: CASSLALVNEQFF. For the CDR3, the DNA is TGTGCCAGCAGCTTAGCGTTGGTCAATGAGCAGTTCTTC. The chain recombines TRBV7-9 with TRBJ2-1; D ambiguous. CDR1 and CDR2 from the germline V gene are SEHNR and FQNEAQ (reference sequence). The CDR3 has 13 amino acids. V dropped 0 bases and J dropped 6 bases, with 6 bases sitting between them.

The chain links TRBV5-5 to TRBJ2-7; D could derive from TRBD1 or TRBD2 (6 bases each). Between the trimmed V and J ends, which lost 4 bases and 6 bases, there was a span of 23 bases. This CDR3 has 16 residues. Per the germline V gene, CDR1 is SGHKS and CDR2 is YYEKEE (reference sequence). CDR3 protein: CASSLPEGGDTREQYF. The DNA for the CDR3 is TGTGCCAGCAGCCTCCCCGAAGGAGGGGACACGCGCGAGCAGTACTTC.

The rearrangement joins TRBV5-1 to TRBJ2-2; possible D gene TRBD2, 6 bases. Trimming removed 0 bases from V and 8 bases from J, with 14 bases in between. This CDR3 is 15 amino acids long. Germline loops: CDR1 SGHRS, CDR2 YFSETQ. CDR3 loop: CASSLANDAGGELFF. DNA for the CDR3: TGCGCCAGCAGCTTGGCCAATGATGCGGGAGGGGAGCTGTTTTTT.

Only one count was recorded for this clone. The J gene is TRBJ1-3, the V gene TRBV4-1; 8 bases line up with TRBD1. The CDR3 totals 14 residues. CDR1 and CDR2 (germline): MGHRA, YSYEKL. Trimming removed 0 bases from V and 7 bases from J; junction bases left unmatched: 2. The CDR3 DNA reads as TGCGCCAGCAGCCAAGAGAACAGGGGGAACACCATATATTTT. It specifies CASSQENRGNTIYF.

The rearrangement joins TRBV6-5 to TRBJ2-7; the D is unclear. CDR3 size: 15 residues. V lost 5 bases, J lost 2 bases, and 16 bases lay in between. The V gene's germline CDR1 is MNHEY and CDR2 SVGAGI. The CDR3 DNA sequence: TGTGCCAGCAGTCCCGAATTCCGGGCTGCCTACGAGCAGTACTTC. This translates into CASSPEFRAAYEQYF.

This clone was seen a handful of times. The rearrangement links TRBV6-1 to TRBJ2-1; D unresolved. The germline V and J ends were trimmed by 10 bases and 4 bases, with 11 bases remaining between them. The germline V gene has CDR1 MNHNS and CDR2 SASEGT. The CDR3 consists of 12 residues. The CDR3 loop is CAITRDYNEQFF. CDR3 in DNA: TGTGCCATCACACGAGATTACAATGAGCAGTTCTTC.

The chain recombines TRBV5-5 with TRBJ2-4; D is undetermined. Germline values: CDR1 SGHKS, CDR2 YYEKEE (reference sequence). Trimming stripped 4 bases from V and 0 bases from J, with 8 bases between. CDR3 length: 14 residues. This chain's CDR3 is CASSPGLAKNIQYF. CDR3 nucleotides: TGTGCCAGCAGCCCGGGCCTAGCCAAAAACATTCAGTACTTC.

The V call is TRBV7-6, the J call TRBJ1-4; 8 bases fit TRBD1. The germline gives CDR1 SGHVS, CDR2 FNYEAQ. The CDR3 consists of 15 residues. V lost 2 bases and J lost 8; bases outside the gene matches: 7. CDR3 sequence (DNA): TGTGCCAGCAGCTTATCCCCAGGGGGCAGAGAAAAACTGTTTTTT. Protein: CASSLSPGGREKLFF.

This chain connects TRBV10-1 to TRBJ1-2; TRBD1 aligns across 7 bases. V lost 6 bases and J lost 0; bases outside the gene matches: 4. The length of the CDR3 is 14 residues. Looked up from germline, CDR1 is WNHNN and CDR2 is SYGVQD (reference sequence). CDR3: CASRRDSSNYGYTF. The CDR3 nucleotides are TGCGCCAGCAGGCGGGACAGTTCTAACTATGGCTACACCTTC.

The CDR3 sequence is CATHHREATEAFF. CDR3 DNA sequence: TGTGCCACCCACCACAGGGAGGCGACTGAAGCTTTCTTT. The V and J genes are TRBV19 and TRBJ1-1, with D perhaps TRBD1 (6 bases). Germline assignment: CDR1 LNHDA and CDR2 SQIVND (reference sequence). The CDR3 totals 13 residues. The V end lost 10 bases, the J end lost 5 bases, and 17 bases lay between the germline ends.

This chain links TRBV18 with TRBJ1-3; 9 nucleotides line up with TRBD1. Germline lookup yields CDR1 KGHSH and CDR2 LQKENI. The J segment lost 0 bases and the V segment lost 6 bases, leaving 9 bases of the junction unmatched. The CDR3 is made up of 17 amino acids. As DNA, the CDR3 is TGTGCCAGCTCTCCCCGGACAGGGGCTAACTCTGGAAACACCATATATTTT. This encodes CASSPRTGANSGNTIYF.

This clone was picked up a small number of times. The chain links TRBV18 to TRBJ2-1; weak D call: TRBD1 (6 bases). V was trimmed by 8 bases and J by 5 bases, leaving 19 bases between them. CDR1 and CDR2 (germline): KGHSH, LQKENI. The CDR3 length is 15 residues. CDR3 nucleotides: TGTGCCAGCCCAACAGTCGACGGACAGAACAATGAGCAGTTCTTC. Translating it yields CASPTVDGQNNEQFF.

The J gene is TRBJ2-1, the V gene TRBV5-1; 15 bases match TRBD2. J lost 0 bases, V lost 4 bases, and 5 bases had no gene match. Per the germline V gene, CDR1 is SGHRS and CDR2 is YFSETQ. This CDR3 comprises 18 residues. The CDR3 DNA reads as TGCGCCAGCAGCACCGGGACTAGCGGGGGGAGCTCCTACAATGAGCAGTTCTTC. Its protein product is CASSTGTSGGSSYNEQFF.

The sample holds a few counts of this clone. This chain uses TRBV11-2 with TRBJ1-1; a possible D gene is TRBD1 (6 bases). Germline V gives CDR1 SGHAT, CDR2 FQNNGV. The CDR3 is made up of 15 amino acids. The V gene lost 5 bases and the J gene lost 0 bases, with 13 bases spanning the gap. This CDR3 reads CASSNRAFMNTEAFF. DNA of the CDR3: TGTGCCAGCAGCAACAGGGCGTTCATGAACACTGAAGCTTTCTTT.

DNA of the CDR3: TGTGCCAGCAGCTTGTCTAGGGATGAAAGGGAGCAGTACTTC. It codes for CASSLSRDEREQYF. This chain joins TRBV5-4 and TRBJ2-7, with D hard to call. The V end was cut by 1 base, the J end by 7 bases, with 15 bases between. Germline V gene sequence: CDR1 SGHNT, CDR2 YYREEE (reference sequence). The length of the CDR3 is 14 residues.

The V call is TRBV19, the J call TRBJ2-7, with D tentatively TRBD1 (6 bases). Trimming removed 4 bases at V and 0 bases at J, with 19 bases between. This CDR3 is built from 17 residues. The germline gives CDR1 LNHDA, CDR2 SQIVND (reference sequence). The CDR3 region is CASSKYHLTDSSYEQYF. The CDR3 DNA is TGTGCCAGTAGTAAGTACCACTTGACGGACAGCTCCTACGAGCAGTACTTC.

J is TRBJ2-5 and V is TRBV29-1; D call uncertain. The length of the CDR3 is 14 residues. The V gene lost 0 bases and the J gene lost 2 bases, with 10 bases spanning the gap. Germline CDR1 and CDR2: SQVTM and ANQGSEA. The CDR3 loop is CSVEDYTEQETQYF. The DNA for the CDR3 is TGCAGCGTTGAAGATTATACGGAACAAGAGACCCAGTACTTC.

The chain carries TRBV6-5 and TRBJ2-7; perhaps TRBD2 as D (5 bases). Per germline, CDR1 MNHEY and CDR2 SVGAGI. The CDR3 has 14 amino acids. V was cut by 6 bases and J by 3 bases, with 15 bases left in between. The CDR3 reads CASSFEGLGYEQYF. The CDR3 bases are TGTGCCAGCAGCTTTGAGGGCCTGGGCTACGAGCAGTACTTC.

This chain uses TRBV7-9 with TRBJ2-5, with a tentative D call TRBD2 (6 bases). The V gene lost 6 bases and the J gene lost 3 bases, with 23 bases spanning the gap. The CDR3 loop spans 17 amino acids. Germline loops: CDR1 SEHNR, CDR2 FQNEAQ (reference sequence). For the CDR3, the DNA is TGTGCCAGCAGTTCGGTGGGTGGCGGGAAGCCTAAAGAGACCCAGTACTTC. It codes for CASSSVGGGKPKETQYF.